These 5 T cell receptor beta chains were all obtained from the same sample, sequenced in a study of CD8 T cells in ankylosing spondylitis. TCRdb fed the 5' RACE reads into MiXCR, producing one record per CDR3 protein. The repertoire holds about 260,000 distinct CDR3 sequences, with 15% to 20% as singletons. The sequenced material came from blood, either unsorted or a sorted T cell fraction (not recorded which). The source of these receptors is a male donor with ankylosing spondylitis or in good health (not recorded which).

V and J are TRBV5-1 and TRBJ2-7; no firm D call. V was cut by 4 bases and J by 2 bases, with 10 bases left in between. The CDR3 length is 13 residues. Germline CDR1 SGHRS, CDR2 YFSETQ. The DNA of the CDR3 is TGCGCCAGCAGCGCCGGACCTGCCTACGAGCAGTACGTC. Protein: CASSAGPAYEQYV.

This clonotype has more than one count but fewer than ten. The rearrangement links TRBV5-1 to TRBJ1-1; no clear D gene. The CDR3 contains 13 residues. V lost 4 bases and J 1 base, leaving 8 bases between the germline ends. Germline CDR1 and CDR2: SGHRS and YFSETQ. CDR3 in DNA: TGCGCCAGCAGCCACAACACGAACACTGAAGCTTTCTTT. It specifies CASSHNTNTEAFF.

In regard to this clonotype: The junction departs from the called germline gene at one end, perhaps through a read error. CDR3 loop: CASTDSPF. The CDR3 nucleotides are TGTGCCAGTACTGACTCCCCCTTC. The V and J genes are TRBV2 and TRBJ2-1; no reliable D call. CDR3 size: 8 residues. The V gene's germline CDR1 is SNHLY and CDR2 FYNNEI.

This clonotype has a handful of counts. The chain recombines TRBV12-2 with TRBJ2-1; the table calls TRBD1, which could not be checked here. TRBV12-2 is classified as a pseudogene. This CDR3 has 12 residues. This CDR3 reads CASRFPPEEQFF. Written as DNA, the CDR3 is TGTGCAAGTCGCTTTCCGCCCGAGGAGCAGTTCTTC.

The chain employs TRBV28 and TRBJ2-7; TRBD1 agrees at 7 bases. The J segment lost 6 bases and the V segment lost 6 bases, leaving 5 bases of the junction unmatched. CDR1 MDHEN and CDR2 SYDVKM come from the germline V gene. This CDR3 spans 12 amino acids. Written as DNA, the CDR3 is TGTGCCAGCAGCCCTGACAGGGCCGAGCAGTACGTC. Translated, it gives CASSPDRAEQYV.